This TCR beta chain is drawn from a study of T cells in Graves' hyperthyroidism and ophthalmopathy. Across the study: Blood was drawn when the patient was first diagnosed and still untreated.

Trimming pared 7 bases from V and 10 bases from J, leaving 11 bases between. This CDR3 is built from 12 residues. Amplified TCR beta CDR3 regions derived from RNA transcripts. An initial round of RT-PCR targeting the TCR CDR3 relied on the HTBI primer set. From the multiplex PCR reads, TCRdb called clonotypes with MiXCR, one entry per CDR3 protein. Of some 180,000 distinct CDR3 sequences listed, about 15% are singletons. Graves' hyperthyroidism qualified as stable when ophthalmopathy did not progress within 18 months. Diagnosis of hyperthyroidism was new in patients aged 18 to 65, and its duration was under 2 months. The study excluded patients with uncontrolled infection, other autoimmune disease, pregnancy or lactation.

The origin of this receptor is a woman aged 45-60 years with Graves' hyperthyroidism. The sample consisted of blood. The chain carries TRBV12-3 or TRBV12-4 and TRBJ1-6; D not certain. CDR3 residues: CASTQSLSPLHF. As DNA, the CDR3 is TGTGCCAGCACCCAATCCTTATCACCCCTCCACTTT.